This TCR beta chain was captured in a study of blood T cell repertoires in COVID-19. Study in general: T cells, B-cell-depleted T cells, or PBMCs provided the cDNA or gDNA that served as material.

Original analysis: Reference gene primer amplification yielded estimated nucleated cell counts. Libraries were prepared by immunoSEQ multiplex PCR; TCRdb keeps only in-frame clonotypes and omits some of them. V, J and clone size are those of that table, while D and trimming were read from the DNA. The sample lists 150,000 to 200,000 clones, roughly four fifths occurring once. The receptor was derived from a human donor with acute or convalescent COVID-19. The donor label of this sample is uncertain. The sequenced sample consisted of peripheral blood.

CDR3 sequence reads: CATDSYEGGNTIYF. DNA for the CDR3: TGTGCCACCGACTCTTATGAGGGTGGAAACACCATATATTTT. The chain is built from TRBV6-5 and TRBJ1-3; D is unresolved. CDR3 size: 14 residues. Trimming stripped 10 bases from V and 3 bases from J, with 16 bases between. In germline, CDR1 is MNHEY, CDR2 SVGAGI.